The 27 T cell receptor beta chains presented below share a single source sample, sequenced in a study of blood T cell repertoires in COVID-19. Only in-frame clones appear in the TCRdb table, and some are missing; sequencing was by immunoSEQ multiplex PCR. The table has 250,000 or so clones, around nine tenths seen once. The sample comprised PBMCs or T cells enriched from blood (not recorded which). All receptors come from a woman in her forties or fifties who had recovered from COVID-19.

The chain is built from TRBV3-1 (or the pseudogene TRBV3-2) and TRBJ2-3; TRBD1 might be the D (6 bases). This CDR3 is built from 21 residues. Germline values: CDR1 LGHDT, CDR2 YNNKEL (reference sequence). Trimming pared 4 bases from V and 4 bases from J, leaving 33 bases between. The CDR3 sequence is CASSPRTRKQGWKQGADTQYF. DNA for the CDR3: TGTGCCAGCAGCCCCCGAACACGAAAACAGGGTTGGAAACAGGGCGCAGATACGCAGTATTTT.

V gene TRBV4-3 combines with J gene TRBJ2-3; 13 bases map to TRBD2. The V gene's germline CDR1 is LGHNA and CDR2 YSLEER. J gave up 5 bases and V 1 base, and 6 bases lay outside the gene matches. This CDR3 region has 17 residues. The CDR3 bases are TGCGCCAGCAGCCAAGGGACTAGCGGGAGCGGGGGAGATACGCAGTATTTT. Amino acids: CASSQGTSGSGGDTQYF.

This chain joins TRBV11-2 and TRBJ1-3; TRBD1 aligns across 7 bases. Losses at the gene ends were 5 bases for V and 3 bases for J; bases not matched to a gene: 19. Germline loops: CDR1 SGHAT, CDR2 FQNNGV. The CDR3 has 19 residues. For the CDR3, the DNA is TGTGCCAGCAGCAGTCCGGGACAACCGAGGGGGCTCGGTGGAAACACCATATATTTT. It specifies CASSSPGQPRGLGGNTIYF.

CDR3 residues: CAPTKGPEGNTEAFF. Written as DNA, the CDR3 is TGTGCCCCGACCAAAGGGCCGGAGGGGAACACTGAAGCTTTCTTT. This chain connects TRBV21-1 to TRBJ1-1. TRBV21-1 has pseudogene status. The CDR3 extends over 15 amino acids.

V usage is TRBV19 and J usage is TRBJ1-5; 11 nucleotides line up with TRBD1. Germline CDR1 reads LNHDA; CDR2 reads SQIVND (reference sequence). V lost 3 bases to trimming and J lost 2 bases; unmatched junction nucleotides: 15. This CDR3 has 20 amino acids. CDR3 DNA sequence: TGTGCCAGTAGTATCGGGGAGGGGACAGGGGGTCTTAGTGGCAATCAGCCCCAGCATTTT. This translates into CASSIGEGTGGLSGNQPQHF.

The V call is TRBV5-4, the J call TRBJ1-4; D is perhaps TRBD1 (5 bases). The CDR3 runs 15 residues. CDR1 is SGHNT and CDR2 is YYREEE in the germline V gene (reference sequence). Trimming took off 0 bases at V and 5 bases at J, with 11 bases between the two ends. CDR3 in DNA: TGTGCCAGCAGCTTGGCTGGGGGACTGAATGAAAAACTGTTTTTT. The encoded protein is CASSLAGGLNEKLFF.

This chain links TRBV5-4 with TRBJ2-5; 8 nucleotides align to TRBD1. Trimming took 0 bases from V and 5 from J; bases not matched to a gene: 9. The CDR3 contains 16 residues. Germline values: CDR1 SGHNT, CDR2 YYREEE (reference sequence). The CDR3: CASSLEVSGGGETQYF. In nucleotides, the CDR3 is TGTGCCAGCAGCTTGGAAGTATCAGGGGGCGGGGAGACCCAGTACTTC.

This clone was detected only once. The rearrangement uses TRBV29-1 and TRBJ2-7, with a possible D match to TRBD1 (5 bases). Germline CDR1 SQVTM, CDR2 ANQGSEA. This CDR3 region has 13 residues. V lost 4 bases to trimming and J lost 1 base, with 11 bases between them. The CDR3: CSVVRADSYEQYF. CDR3 DNA: TGCAGCGTTGTCAGGGCTGATTCCTACGAGCAGTACTTC.

This clone was detected only once. V is TRBV27 and J is TRBJ2-7, with D hard to call. The CDR3 runs 12 residues. V was trimmed by 3 bases and J by 0 bases, leaving 3 bases between them. CDR1 is MNHEY, CDR2 SMNVEV, per germline (reference sequence). DNA of the CDR3: TGTGCCAGCAGTTTTAGCTCCTACGAGCAGTACTTC. It codes for CASSFSSYEQYF.

The chain is built from TRBV5-6 and TRBJ2-5, with a possible D match to TRBD2 (5 bases). The V gene lost 3 bases and the J gene lost 4 bases, with 19 bases spanning the gap. CDR1 and CDR2 (germline): SGHDT, YYEEEE. The CDR3 covers 16 residues. The CDR3 DNA reads as TGTGCCAGCAGCTCCGCGGGTGGCCGGGTGGGAGAGACCCAGTACTTC. Translation gives CASSSAGGRVGETQYF.

The chain couples TRBV2 to TRBJ2-1, with 7 positions matching TRBD1. The junction had 6 bases not matched to a gene; V was cut back by 7 bases and J by 6 bases. The CDR3 has 13 residues. Germline CDR1 is SNHLY and CDR2 is FYNNEI. The CDR3 nucleotides are TGTGCCAGCAAGGCTTCAGGGGGCAATGAGCAGTTCTTC. Translating gives CASKASGGNEQFF.

V usage is TRBV7-2 and J usage is TRBJ1-1; D may be TRBD1 (5 bases). Trimming stripped 1 base from V and 1 base from J, with 10 bases between. CDR1 and CDR2 (germline): SGHTA, FQGNSA. This CDR3 is built from 15 residues. The DNA of the CDR3 is TGTGCCAGCAGCTTAGTTGGGACTGGGAACACTGAAGCTTTCTTT. This gives the protein CASSLVGTGNTEAFF.

The V call is TRBV19, the J call TRBJ1-5, with D hard to call. With 10 bases removed from V and 2 bases from J, the gap between germline ends came to 18 bases. The CDR3 runs to 15 residues. CDR1 LNHDA and CDR2 SQIVND come from the germline V gene (reference sequence). The CDR3 sequence: CATLMGTQGNQPQHF. The CDR3 region has the DNA TGTGCCACCCTAATGGGTACTCAGGGCAATCAGCCCCAGCATTTT. Combining the CDR3 with reference TRBV19 and TRBJ1-5 gives the whole variable domain DGGITQSPKYLFRKEGQNVTLSCEQNLNHDAMYWYRQDPGQGLRLIYYSQIVNDFQKGDIAEGYSVSREKKESFPLTVTSAQKNPTAFYLCATLMGTQGNQPQHFGDGTRLSIL.

The CDR3 DNA sequence: TGTGCCAGCAGCTTGATGGGAGCGATGAACACTGAAGCTTTCTTT. This sequence encodes CASSLMGAMNTEAFF. J is TRBJ1-1 and V is TRBV7-2, with D uncertain. Germline V gives CDR1 SGHTA, CDR2 FQGNSA. Trimming took 3 bases from V and 0 from J, leaving 11 bases between them. CDR3 length equals 15 residues.

The chain joins TRBV4-2 to TRBJ2-6; maybe TRBD2 (6 bases). Per germline, CDR1 LGHNA and CDR2 YNFKEQ. Trimming shortened V by 2 bases and J by 4 bases, and 36 bases separated the two germline ends. This CDR3 has 24 residues. CDR3 protein: CASSQKRMAGLPLKETWGANVLTF. The DNA of the CDR3 is TGTGCCAGCAGCCAAAAAAGAATGGCGGGATTGCCCCTAAAAGAAACTTGGGGGGCCAACGTCCTGACTTTC.

The genes are TRBV30 and TRBJ1-2, with D unresolved. Germline-derived CDR1 and CDR2 are GTSNPN and SVGIG (reference sequence). Trimming stripped 3 bases from V and 0 bases from J, with 8 bases between. This CDR3 region has 13 residues. CDR3 sequence: CAWREYTNYGYTF. The CDR3 DNA sequence: TGTGCCTGGAGGGAGTATACTAACTATGGCTACACCTTC.

The chain uses TRBV28 and TRBJ1-5; D perhaps matches TRBD1 (5 bases). This CDR3 is built from 16 residues. V gave up 6 bases and J gave up 0 bases, with 15 bases separating them. CDR1 MDHEN and CDR2 SYDVKM come from the germline V gene. In nucleotides, the CDR3 is TGTGCCAGCAGCCTGGGGGGAGCTTATAGCAATCAGCCCCAGCATTTT. Protein product: CASSLGGAYSNQPQHF.

V is TRBV11-3 and J is TRBJ2-7; 7 bases line up with TRBD1. From germline, CDR1 is SGHNT and CDR2 YENEEA. The trim removed 1 base at V and 9 bases at J, leaving 6 bases unmatched. This CDR3 is 13 amino acids long. The CDR3 sequence is CASSLGGQRVQYF. The CDR3 DNA reads as TGTGCCAGCAGCTTAGGGGGACAGCGCGTGCAGTACTTC.

The chain recombines TRBV7-2 with TRBJ1-6; the D gene is possibly TRBD1 (5 bases). The CDR3 has 16 amino acids. CDR1 is SGHTA and CDR2 is FQGNSA in the germline V gene. Deletions cut 3 bases from V and 7 bases from J, with 16 bases between. DNA of the CDR3: TGTGCCAGCAGCTTGCTTCGACAGTACGGGAATTCACCCCTCCACTTT. Translated: CASSLLRQYGNSPLHF.

The J gene is TRBJ2-7, the V gene TRBV7-2; 7 bases match TRBD1. V lost 5 bases, J lost 3 bases, and 4 bases stayed unmatched. The CDR3 runs 13 residues. Germline CDR1 is SGHTA and CDR2 is FQGNSA. CDR3 in DNA: TGTGCCAGCAGCATCCGGGACAGCTACGAGCAGTACTTC. Residues: CASSIRDSYEQYF.

V gene TRBV7-2 combines with J gene TRBJ2-5, with TRBD2 matching 11 bases. CDR1 and CDR2 (germline): SGHTA, FQGNSA. The CDR3 runs to 14 residues. Germline trimming cut 5 bases from V and 3 bases from J; bases unmatched to any gene: 2. CDR3 region: CASSVGLAEETQYF. The DNA of the CDR3 is TGTGCCAGCAGCGTGGGACTAGCGGAAGAGACCCAGTACTTC.

V is TRBV4-2 and J is TRBJ1-4; maybe TRBD1 (5 bases). Germline V CDR1 and CDR2: LGHNA, YNFKEQ. Trimming stripped 8 bases from V and 0 bases from J, with 19 bases between. CDR3 length equals 17 residues. CDR3 in amino acids: CASRLGGGGATNEKLFF. The CDR3 DNA reads TGTGCCAGCCGACTCGGGGGGGGAGGTGCAACTAATGAAAAACTGTTTTTT.

This clone was picked up one time. The chain has TRBV30 and TRBJ1-1, with a possible D match to TRBD1 (5 bases). V was clipped by 0 bases and J by 2 bases, with 7 bases between them. CDR1 is GTSNPN and CDR2 is SVGIG in the germline V gene (reference sequence). The CDR3 has 13 amino acids. The chain's CDR3 is CAWSVGTNTEAFF. As DNA, the CDR3 is TGTGCCTGGAGTGTAGGGACTAACACTGAAGCTTTCTTT.

The V and J genes are TRBV19 and TRBJ2-7; tentative D call: TRBD1 (6 bases). The V end lost 6 bases, the J end lost 0 bases, and 12 bases lay between the germline ends. Germline lookup yields CDR1 LNHDA and CDR2 SQIVND (reference sequence). The CDR3 loop spans 14 amino acids. The CDR3 DNA reads as TGTGCCAGTAGAAGACAGGTTGCCTCCTACGAGCAGTACTTC. Its translation: CASRRQVASYEQYF.

The chain has TRBV2 and TRBJ1-6; 7 bases are a match to TRBD1. This CDR3 spans 16 amino acids. Germline lookup yields CDR1 SNHLY and CDR2 FYNNEI. With V trimmed by 2 bases and J by 9 bases, 10 bases remained unmatched. This CDR3 reads CASSEMGQPLGSPLHF. The DNA of the CDR3 is TGTGCCAGCAGTGAAATGGGACAGCCCCTGGGTTCACCCCTCCACTTT.

In this sample, this clone turned up once. This chain links TRBV19 with TRBJ2-3; D is possibly TRBD1 (5 bases). The CDR3 totals 15 residues. The V and J ends lost 7 bases and 0 bases respectively, with 14 bases between them. Germline values: CDR1 LNHDA, CDR2 SQIVND (reference sequence). The CDR3 DNA follows: TGTGCCAGTAATACGCAGACAGCTAGCACAGATACGCAGTATTTT. Its translation: CASNTQTASTDTQYF. Together with reference TRBV19 and TRBJ2-3, the CDR3 gives the full variable domain: DGGITQSPKYLFRKEGQNVTLSCEQNLNHDAMYWYRQDPGQGLRLIYYSQIVNDFQKGDIAEGYSVSREKKESFPLTVTSAQKNPTAFYLCASNTQTASTDTQYFGPGTRLTVL.

This clone has just a few counts. The chain combines TRBV5-1 with TRBJ2-5; D might be TRBD1 (5 bases). CDR1 is SGHRS and CDR2 is YFSETQ in the germline V gene. With 5 bases removed from V and 1 base from J, the gap between germline ends came to 12 bases. The CDR3 is 14 residues long. CDR3 nucleotide sequence: TGCGCCAGCAGACAAGACAGTGCCCAAGAGACCCAGTACTTC. Amino acids: CASRQDSAQETQYF. Using reference TRBV5-1 and TRBJ2-5 for the parts outside the CDR3, the full variable domain is KAGVTQTPRYLIKTRGQQVTLSCSPISGHRSVSWYQQTPGQGLQFLFEYFSETQRNKGNFPGRFSGRQFSNSRSEMNVSTLELGDSALYLCASRQDSAQETQYFGPGTRLLVL.